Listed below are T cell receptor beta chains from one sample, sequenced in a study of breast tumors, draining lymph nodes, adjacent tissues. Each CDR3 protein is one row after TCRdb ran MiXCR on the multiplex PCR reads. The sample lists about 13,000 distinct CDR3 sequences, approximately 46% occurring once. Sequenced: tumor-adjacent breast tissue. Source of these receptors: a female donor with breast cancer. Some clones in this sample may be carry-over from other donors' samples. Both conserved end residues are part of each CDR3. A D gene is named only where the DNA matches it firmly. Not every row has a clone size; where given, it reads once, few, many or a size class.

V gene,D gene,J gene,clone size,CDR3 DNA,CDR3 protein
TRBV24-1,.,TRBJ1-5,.,TGTGCCACCAGTGATGGGATGGTCAATCAGCCCCAGCATTTT,CATSDGMVNQPQHF
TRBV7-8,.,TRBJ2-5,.,TGTGCCAGCAGCTTAGTGGAGTCGGCGGGACGCAGGGAGACCCAGTACTTC,CASSLVESAGRRETQYF
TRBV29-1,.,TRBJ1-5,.,TGCAGCGTTGCGTCATCAGAGAGCAATCAGCCCCAGCATTTT,CSVASSESNQPQHF
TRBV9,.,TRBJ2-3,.,TGTGCCAGCAGCGCCCAGGGGGGGGCAGATACGCAGTCTTTT,CASSAQGGADTQSF
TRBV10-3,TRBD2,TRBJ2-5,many,TGTGCCATCAGTGAGTCGGGGACTAGCGGGAGTTCACGGGAGACCCAGTACTTC,CAISESGTSGSSRETQYF
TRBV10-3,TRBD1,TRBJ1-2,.,TGTGCCACCAGTTTACAAACAGGGGGAGGCTATGGCTACACCTTC,CATSLQTGGGYGYTF
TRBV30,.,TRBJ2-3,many,TGTGCCTGGAGTCTCCCCGGGACCATCCCCACAGATACGCAGTATTTT,CAWSLPGTIPTDTQYF
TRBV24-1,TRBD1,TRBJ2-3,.,TGTGCCACCAGTGGTCCGGGACAGGGCACAGATACGCAGTATTTT,CATSGPGQGTDTQYF
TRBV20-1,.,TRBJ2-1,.,TGCAGTGCTAGAGCAGACAATGAGCAGTTCTTC,CSARADNEQFF
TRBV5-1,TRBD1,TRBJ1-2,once,TGCGCCAGCAGCTCACAACAGGGGTATGGCTACACCTTC,CASSSQQGYGYTF
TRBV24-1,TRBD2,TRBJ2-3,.,TGTGCCACCAGTAATAGAGCGGGAGCTATTGACACAGATACGCAGTATTTT,CATSNRAGAIDTDTQYF
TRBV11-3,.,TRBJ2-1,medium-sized,TGTGCCAGCAGCCTTGACAGGATGGGTGAGCAGTTCTTC,CASSLDRMGEQFF
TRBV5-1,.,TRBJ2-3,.,TGCGCCAGCAGCGCCGGGACAGATACGCAGTATTTT,CASSAGTDTQYF
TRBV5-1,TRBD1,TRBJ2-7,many,TGCGCCAGCAGCACATATCCCAGGGGGCTAAGCTCCTACGAGCAGTACTTC,CASSTYPRGLSSYEQYF
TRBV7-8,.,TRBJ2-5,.,TGTGCCAGCAGCTCACAAGAGACCCAGTACTTC,CASSSQETQYF
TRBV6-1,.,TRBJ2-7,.,TGTGCCAGCAGTGAAGACTTCTCCTACGAGCAGTACTTC,CASSEDFSYEQYF